The 32 T cell receptor beta chains given below trace back to one sample, sequenced in a study of CD8 T cells in ankylosing spondylitis. Study-wide findings and caveats: Characteristic, it appeared, of ankylosing spondylitis blood was a TCR beta motif of fewer than 10 highly homologous variants.

No antigen has been assigned to these receptors. TCRdb itself ran the 5' RACE reads through MiXCR, one entry per CDR3 protein. The data contain around 540,000 distinct CDR3 sequences, about 12% of them singletons. The sample was blood, either unsorted or a sorted T cell fraction (not recorded which). These receptors all come from a male donor with ankylosing spondylitis.

The J gene is TRBJ1-1, the V gene TRBV20-1; possible D gene TRBD1, 5 bases. Germline CDR1 and CDR2: DFQATT and SNEGSKA (reference sequence). The CDR3 covers 14 residues. The V gene lost 3 bases and the J gene lost 1 base, with 12 bases spanning the gap. CDR3 sequence: CSARGGSGNTEAFF. The CDR3 nucleotides are TGCAGTGCTAGGGGGGGGAGTGGGAACACTGAAGCTTTCTTT.

This clonotype was observed a few times. The chain recombines TRBV9 with TRBJ1-2; possibly TRBD1 for D (5 bases). V lost 0 bases to trimming and J lost 3 bases, with 12 bases between them. Germline V CDR1 and CDR2: SGDLS, YYNGEE. The CDR3 has 15 residues. The CDR3: CASSVGVGTDYGYTF. CDR3 DNA: TGTGCCAGCAGCGTAGGAGTTGGGACGGACTATGGCTACACCTTC.

V gene TRBV11-2 combines with J gene TRBJ2-5, with no clear D. This CDR3 spans 13 amino acids. Germline V CDR1 and CDR2: SGHAT, FQNNGV. V was trimmed by 5 bases and J by 5 bases, leaving 12 bases between them. In nucleotides, the CDR3 is TGTGCCAGCAGCCCAATCGTTGGCGAGACCCAGTACTTC. It codes for CASSPIVGETQYF.

There are many counts of this clonotype. The CDR3 bases are TGTGCCAGCAGCTCGGACAGGAGCCAACAAGAGACCCAGTACTTC. It yields the protein CASSSDRSQQETQYF. The V call is TRBV7-9, the J call TRBJ2-5, with 7 bases that match TRBD1. The CDR3 has 15 amino acids. Looked up from germline, CDR1 is SEHNR and CDR2 is FQNEAQ (reference sequence). J was trimmed by 2 bases and V by 4 bases; bases with no gene match: 7.

This clonotype was found many times. The chain uses TRBV5-6 and TRBJ2-1; D is uncertain. Trimming cost V 2 bases and J 10 bases, with 10 bases left between them. CDR3 length: 12 residues. Germline CDR1 SGHDT, CDR2 YYEEEE. CDR3 DNA sequence: TGTGCCAGCAGCTTTAGGGCATCGGAGCAGTTCTTC. Translated: CASSFRASEQFF.

This clonotype occurred a few times. The genes are TRBV20-1 and TRBJ1-5, with 8 nucleotides matching TRBD1. After removal of 7 bases from V and 8 bases from J, the junction contained 19 bases not matched to a gene. CDR3 size: 16 residues. Germline V gene data show CDR1 as DFQATT and CDR2 as SNEGSKA (reference sequence). Here the CDR3 reads CSVVQGDGIGVKPQHF. Written as DNA, the CDR3 is TGCAGTGTGGTACAGGGGGACGGTATAGGTGTGAAGCCCCAGCATTTT.

The V gene is TRBV5-1, the J gene TRBJ2-7; 13 positions agree with TRBD2. CDR1 and CDR2 (germline): SGHRS, YFSETQ. The CDR3 contains 15 residues. V was pared by 4 bases and J by 3 bases, with 4 bases of the junction left unmatched. Here the CDR3 DNA reads TGCGCCAGCAGCCCGGGACTAGCGGGACTCTACGAGCAGTACGTC. As protein: CASSPGLAGLYEQYV.

This clonotype was seen many times. The chain carries TRBV24-1 and TRBJ2-1; D is ambiguous. CDR1 is KGHDR, CDR2 SFDVKD, per germline. The length of the CDR3 is 12 residues. Trimming stripped 10 bases from V and 8 bases from J, with 14 bases between. For the CDR3, the DNA is TGTGCCACAGCCAAATACCAGGATGAGCAGTTCTTC. Translated: CATAKYQDEQFF.

This clonotype has more than one count but fewer than ten. The chain is built from TRBV11-2 and TRBJ2-7; D not resolved. CDR3 length: 12 residues. With 4 bases removed from V and 4 bases from J, the gap between germline ends came to 8 bases. Germline lookup yields CDR1 SGHAT and CDR2 FQNNGV. DNA for the CDR3: TGTGCCAGCAGCTCGGTGGAATACGAGCAGTACTTC. Residues: CASSSVEYEQYF.

This clonotype was recorded at least ten times. The rearrangement links TRBV12-3 or TRBV12-4 to TRBJ2-3; 10 bases are a match to TRBD2. V shed 5 bases and J 2 bases; nucleotides not matched to a gene: 13. This CDR3 comprises 18 residues. As DNA, the CDR3 is TGTGCCAGCAGTAACCCCTCATTTAGCGGGAGGCCCACAGATACGCAGTATTTT. It codes for CASSNPSFSGRPTDTQYF.

This clonotype was observed many times. V is TRBV21-1 and J is TRBJ1-1; TRBD1, as called in the table, went unchecked against the DNA. TRBV21-1 is flagged as a pseudogene. This CDR3 spans 11 amino acids. CDR3 residues: CAIQGRTEAFF. The CDR3 DNA reads as TGTGCCATCCAGGGAAGGACTGAAGCTTTCTTT.

The rearrangement links TRBV5-1 to TRBJ2-1, with 12 nucleotides matching TRBD2. The CDR3 consists of 18 residues. Germline V CDR1 and CDR2: SGHRS, YFSETQ. V was clipped by 0 bases and J by 2 bases; unmatched bases: 6. The CDR3 DNA follows: TGCGCCAGCAGCTTGGCCCTACTAGCGGGAGGTACCTACAATGAGCAGTTCTTC. It is translated as CASSLALLAGGTYNEQFF. Full variable domain (rest looked up from reference TRBV5-1 and TRBJ2-1): KAGVTQTPRYLIKTRGQQVTLSCSPISGHRSVSWYQQTPGQGLQFLFEYFSETQRNKGNFPGRFSGRQFSNSRSEMNVSTLELGDSALYLCASSLALLAGGTYNEQFFGPGTRLTVL.

The chain is built from TRBV29-1 and TRBJ2-7; weak D call: TRBD1 (6 bases). CDR1 SQVTM and CDR2 ANQGSEA come from the germline V gene. The CDR3 totals 13 residues. V shed 0 bases and J shed 5 bases, with 11 bases lying between them. DNA of the CDR3: TGCAGCGTTGAAGATCCAGGGGACCACGAGCAGTACTTC. Protein product: CSVEDPGDHEQYF.

This chain links TRBV24-1 with TRBJ2-1; TRBD2 aligns across 7 bases. The V gene end was trimmed by 4 bases and the J gene end by 4 bases; junction bases not matched to a gene: 6. The CDR3 loop spans 15 amino acids. Per germline, CDR1 KGHDR and CDR2 SFDVKD. CDR3 sequence: CATSEMASGYNEQFF. CDR3 nucleotide sequence: TGTGCCACCAGTGAAATGGCTAGCGGATACAATGAGCAGTTCTTC.

The CDR3 DNA follows: TGTGCCAGCAGCTCTCGCGACCTCAACCAGCATTTT. This codes for CASSSRDLNQHF. The V call is TRBV5-6, the J call TRBJ1-5; the D is unclear. Looked up from germline, CDR1 is SGHDT and CDR2 is YYEEEE. Trimming pared 3 bases from V and 12 bases from J, leaving 13 bases between. The CDR3 is made up of 12 amino acids.

This clonotype was detected only a few times. This chain connects TRBV7-8 to TRBJ2-5, with D possibly matching TRBD2 (5 bases). V gave up 2 bases and J gave up 3 bases, with 10 bases separating them. Germline values: CDR1 SGHVS, CDR2 FQNEAQ. There are 14 residues in the CDR3. DNA for the CDR3: TGTGCCAGCAGCTTATTCTGGGGAGAAGAGACCCAGTACTTC. Residues: CASSLFWGEETQYF.

The chain joins TRBV20-1 to TRBJ2-7, with D possibly TRBD1 on 6 matching bases. V lost 3 bases, J lost 3 bases, and 12 bases lay in between. CDR1 DFQATT and CDR2 SNEGSKA come from the germline V gene (reference sequence). The CDR3 is made up of 13 amino acids. This CDR3 reads CSASTGTSYEQYF. For the CDR3, the DNA is TGCAGTGCTAGTACAGGGACCAGCTACGAGCAGTACTTC.

This clonotype was found many times. The chain employs TRBV18 and TRBJ1-5; D remains ambiguous. Germline CDR1 and CDR2: KGHSH and LQKENI. The CDR3 runs to 13 residues. The V gene lost 2 bases and the J gene lost 7 bases, with 9 bases spanning the gap. The DNA of the CDR3 is TGTGCCAGCTCACCAGAGGGTAACCAGCCCCAGCATTTT. This translates into CASSPEGNQPQHF.

The chain combines TRBV5-6 with TRBJ2-1; D possibly corresponds to TRBD2 (6 bases). Per germline, CDR1 SGHDT and CDR2 YYEEEE. The CDR3 contains 16 residues. Trimming stripped 0 bases from V and 3 bases from J, with 13 bases between. For the CDR3, the DNA is TGTGCCAGCAGCTTGGAGGGACTCCCATTCTACAATGAGCAGTTCTTC. Translating gives CASSLEGLPFYNEQFF.

The CDR3 bases are TGTGCCGGCATCGAATTGGCTTTCGGGGAGCTGTTTTTT. This gives the protein CAGIELAFGELFF. The genes are TRBV5-8 and TRBJ2-2; D not certain. The CDR3 totals 13 residues. Per the germline V gene, CDR1 is SGHTS and CDR2 is YDEGEE. The germline V and J ends were trimmed by 10 bases and 7 bases, with 17 bases remaining between them.

This chain connects TRBV5-6 to TRBJ2-3; 11 bases fit TRBD2. The CDR3 is 18 amino acids. Unmatched junction bases numbered 11, after V lost 4 bases and J lost 1 base. Germline-derived CDR1 and CDR2 are SGHDT and YYEEEE. This chain's CDR3 is CASSPGVAGGGGTDTQYF. CDR3 in DNA: TGTGCCAGCAGCCCTGGTGTAGCGGGAGGGGGGGGCACAGATACGCAGTATTTT.

This clonotype was counted many times. This chain joins TRBV4-2 and TRBJ2-6, with a tentative D call TRBD1 (5 bases). Trimming left V 2 bases short and J 0 bases short, with 17 bases between. This CDR3 has 19 residues. Germline V gene sequence: CDR1 LGHNA, CDR2 YNFKEQ. The CDR3 here is CASSQPPKDTSSGANVLTF. The CDR3 DNA sequence: TGTGCCAGCAGCCAACCCCCAAAGGACACAAGCTCTGGGGCCAACGTCCTGACTTTC.

DNA of the CDR3: TGTGCCAGCAGTTCCAATAGCGGGCACAGCACAGATACGCAGTATTTT. Translation gives CASSSNSGHSTDTQYF. The gene calls are TRBV6-5 and TRBJ2-3; 7 nucleotides match TRBD2. V was clipped by 4 bases and J by 0 bases; unmatched bases: 7. Germline loops: CDR1 MNHEY, CDR2 SVGAGI. CDR3 length: 16 amino acids.

The V call is TRBV11-3, the J call TRBJ2-3; maybe TRBD2 (5 bases). Germline assignment: CDR1 SGHNT and CDR2 YENEEA. The CDR3 is made up of 13 amino acids. V lost 8 bases and J lost 0, with 9 bases in between. CDR3 in amino acids: CASDGGSTDTQYF. The CDR3, as DNA: TGTGCCAGCGATGGCGGGAGCACAGATACGCAGTATTTT. The full variable domain, rest sourced from reference TRBV11-3 and TRBJ2-3, is EAGVVQSPRYKIIEKKQPVAFWCNPISGHNTLYWYLQNLGQGPELLIRYENEEAVDDSQLPKDRFSAERLKGVDSTLKIQPAELGDSAVYLCASDGGSTDTQYFGPGTRLTVL.

This clonotype was recorded a few times. The CDR3 nucleotides read TGCAGTGCATCGACAGGGGGCAACGTGAATGAGCAGTTCTTC. Protein sequence: CSASTGGNVNEQFF. The rearrangement joins TRBV20-1 to TRBJ2-1; TRBD1 matches 10 bases. J gave up 7 bases and V 6 bases, and 9 bases lay outside the gene matches. This CDR3 has 14 amino acids. The germline CDR1 and CDR2 sequences are DFQATT and SNEGSKA (reference sequence).

This clonotype was observed many times. J is TRBJ1-1 and V is TRBV12-3 or TRBV12-4, with 7 nucleotides matching TRBD1. The CDR3 loop spans 14 amino acids. With V trimmed by 5 bases and J by 4 bases, 7 bases remained unmatched. CDR3 residues: CASSRQGPGTEAFF. CDR3 bases: TGTGCCAGCAGTCGACAGGGCCCGGGCACTGAAGCTTTCTTT.

This clonotype was seen a handful of times. CDR3 sequence: CASPPGLAGEKQYF. CDR3 coding DNA: TGTGCCAGCCCACCGGGACTAGCGGGAGAAAAGCAGTACTTC. The chain joins TRBV12-3 or TRBV12-4 to TRBJ2-7; 14 nucleotides match TRBD2. CDR3 size: 14 residues. V was pared by 8 bases and J by 8 bases, with 8 bases of the junction left unmatched.

This clonotype was recorded at least ten times. This chain joins TRBV5-1 and TRBJ1-2; D is uncertain. V lost 4 bases to trimming and J lost 2 bases, with 12 bases between them. CDR3 length: 14 amino acids. Germline CDR1 is SGHRS and CDR2 is YFSETQ. The CDR3 sequence: CASSPDPGNYGYTF. CDR3 in DNA: TGCGCCAGCAGCCCAGATCCGGGGAACTATGGCTACACCTTC.

This clonotype was counted once. Possible read error: a much larger clone is one base away. The gene calls are TRBV5-1 and TRBJ1-1; the match to TRBD1 covers 7 bases. The CDR3 runs 13 residues. Germline-derived CDR1 and CDR2 are SGHRS and YFSETQ. The CDR3 spells CASSSPGGIEASF. The CDR3 bases are TGCGCCAGCAGCTCTCCAGGGGGAATTGAAGCTTCCTTT.

This clonotype was found a few times. The chain couples TRBV20-1 to TRBJ1-5; 9 bases match TRBD1. CDR1 and CDR2 from the germline V gene are DFQATT and SNEGSKA (reference sequence). Trimming at V came to 0 bases and at J to 2 bases, leaving 5 bases not matched to a gene. CDR3 length: 16 residues. CDR3 sequence: CSARDTWTGGNQPQHF. CDR3 bases: TGCAGTGCTAGAGACACCTGGACAGGGGGCAATCAGCCCCAGCATTTT.

This chain joins TRBV12-3 or TRBV12-4 and TRBJ2-5, with 11 bases matching TRBD2. The V and J ends lost 6 bases and 4 bases, in that order; junction bases with no gene match: 13. This CDR3 contains 17 residues. The CDR3 is CASSRTGLAVQPETQYF. The CDR3 DNA sequence: TGTGCCAGCAGCCGGACGGGACTAGCGGTCCAACCAGAGACCCAGTACTTC.

This chain connects TRBV6-5 to TRBJ2-1; no clear D gene. Germline lookup yields CDR1 MNHEY and CDR2 SVGAGI. Trimming removed 3 bases at V and 1 base at J, with 16 bases between. This CDR3 spans 17 amino acids. The CDR3 loop reads CASSYYPPFPSYNEQFF. CDR3 DNA sequence: TGTGCCAGCAGTTATTATCCCCCCTTCCCATCCTACAATGAGCAGTTCTTC.